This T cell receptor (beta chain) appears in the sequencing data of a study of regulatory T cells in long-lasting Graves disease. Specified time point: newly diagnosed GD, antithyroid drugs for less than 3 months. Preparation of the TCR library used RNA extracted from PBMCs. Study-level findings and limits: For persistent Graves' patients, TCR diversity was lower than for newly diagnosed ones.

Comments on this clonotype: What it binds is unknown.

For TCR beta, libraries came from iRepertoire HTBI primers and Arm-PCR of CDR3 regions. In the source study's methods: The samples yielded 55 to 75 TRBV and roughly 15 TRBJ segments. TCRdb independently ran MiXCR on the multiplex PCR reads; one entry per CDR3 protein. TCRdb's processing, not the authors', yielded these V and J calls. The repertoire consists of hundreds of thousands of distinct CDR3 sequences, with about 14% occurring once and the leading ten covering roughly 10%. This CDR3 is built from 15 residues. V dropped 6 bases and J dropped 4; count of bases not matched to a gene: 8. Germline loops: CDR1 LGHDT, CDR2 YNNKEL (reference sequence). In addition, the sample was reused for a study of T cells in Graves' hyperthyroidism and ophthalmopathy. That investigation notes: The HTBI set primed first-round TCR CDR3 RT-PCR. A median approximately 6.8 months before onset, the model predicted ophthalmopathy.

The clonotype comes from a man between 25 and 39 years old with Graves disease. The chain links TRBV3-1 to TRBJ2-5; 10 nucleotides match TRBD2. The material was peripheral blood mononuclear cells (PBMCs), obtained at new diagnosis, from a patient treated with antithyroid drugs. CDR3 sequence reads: CASSKTSGPVETQYF. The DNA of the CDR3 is TGTGCCAGCAGTAAGACTAGCGGGCCTGTAGAGACCCAGTACTTC.